This T cell receptor beta chain derives from a study of blood T cell repertoires in COVID-19. Clones were sequenced by immunoSEQ multiplex PCR, and TCRdb holds only the in-frame ones, with some missing. The table lists more than 25,000 clones, around 83% of them singletons, with 25% in the top ten. The germline V gene encodes CDR1 DFQATT and CDR2 SNEGSKA (reference sequence). This CDR3 is 10 amino acids long. Losses at the gene ends were 6 bases for V and 14 bases for J; bases not matched to a gene: 7. The sequence derives from a man between 65 and 85 years old with active COVID-19. The chain carries TRBV20-1 and TRBJ2-1, with TRBD2 matching over 7 bases. The material sequenced was peripheral blood. The CDR3 nucleotides are TGCAGTGCCCTGGGGGGGAGGGAGTTCTTC. Its translation is CSALGGREFF.